The entry below gives a single T cell receptor beta chain sequence along with its context. V was clipped by 2 bases and J by 1 base; unmatched bases: 12. The CDR3 extends over 18 amino acids. The data originate from a study of early T cells in non-severe SARS-CoV-2 infection. TCRdb independently ran MiXCR on the 5' RACE reads; one entry per CDR3 protein. The table records about 80,000 distinct CDR3 sequences, less than 15% of them present only once. This TCR derives from an adult who was a healthcare worker with PCR-confirmed SARS-CoV-2 infection or an uninfected control (not recorded which). The donor label of this sample is uncertain. The V call is TRBV12-3 or TRBV12-4, the J call TRBJ2-3; 7 positions agree with TRBD2. The sequencing here drew on whole blood, taken at baseline. In nucleotides, the CDR3 is TGTGCCAGCAGTTTACTACGGGAGGCCCTCGCAGGCACAGATACGCAGTATTTT. Translated, it gives CASSLLREALAGTDTQYF.